Below are 7 T cell receptor beta chains sequenced from a single sample in a study of post-analysis software for immune sequencing data. The TCR beta cDNA libraries carried unique molecular identifiers. TCRdb re-called the PCR reads with MiXCR, one entry per CDR3 protein. The table lists approximately 260,000 distinct CDR3 sequences, 30% to 45% of them singletons. For these receptors, no antigen is known. Overall study findings and caveats: Comparison of patients with controls showed a handful of TRBV segments more frequent in patients, TRBV5-6, TRBV5-1 and TRBV20-1 among them.

The specimen sequenced was blood. These receptors were collected from a girl between 5 and 17 years old with multiple sclerosis.

V and J are TRBV4-1 and TRBJ1-2; 10 nucleotides line up with TRBD1. The germline gives CDR1 MGHRA, CDR2 YSYEKL. The CDR3 contains 15 residues. Trimming cost V 0 bases and J 4 bases; bases outside gene matches: 2. CDR3 protein: CASSQERTGGYGYTF. The CDR3 coding sequence is TGCGCCAGCAGCCAAGAAAGGACAGGGGGCTATGGCTACACCTTC.

This clonotype was counted a few times. The chain links TRBV2 to TRBJ2-3; 8 bases are a match to TRBD2. V was pared by 0 bases and J by 0 bases, with 8 bases of the junction left unmatched. The CDR3 loop spans 18 amino acids. Germline lookup yields CDR1 SNHLY and CDR2 FYNNEI. In DNA form, the CDR3 reads TGTGCCAGCAGTGAAGCAAGGTTAGCGGGGACTAGCACAGATACGCAGTATTTT. Its protein product is CASSEARLAGTSTDTQYF.

This sequence joins TRBV7-9 and TRBJ1-4; D ambiguous. This CDR3 region has 13 residues. Trimming pared 3 bases from V and 5 bases from J, leaving 7 bases between. CDR1 SEHNR and CDR2 FQNEAQ come from the germline V gene (reference sequence). CDR3 protein: CASSLDGNEKLFF. For the CDR3, the DNA is TGTGCCAGCAGCTTGGACGGGAATGAAAAACTGTTTTTT.

This clonotype has at least ten counts. The V call is TRBV28, the J call TRBJ2-5, with 7 bases aligning to TRBD2. J gave up 1 base and V 7 bases, and 12 bases lay outside the gene matches. CDR1 is MDHEN and CDR2 is SYDVKM in the germline V gene. The CDR3 has 16 amino acids. The CDR3 is CASTPRGGGTQETQYF. The CDR3 DNA is TGTGCCAGCACCCCGCGGGGCGGGGGTACCCAAGAGACCCAGTACTTC. Full variable domain (rest looked up from reference TRBV28 and TRBJ2-5): DVKVTQSSRYLVKRTGEKVFLECVQDMDHENMFWYRQDPGLGLRLIYFSYDVKMKEKGDIPEGYSVSREKKERFSLILESASTNQTSMYLCASTPRGGGTQETQYFGPGTRLLVL.

The chain carries TRBV20-1 and TRBJ1-5; a weak D match, TRBD1 (6 bases). The ends were cut back, 6 bases at V and 2 bases at J, with 29 bases in the middle. Germline V gives CDR1 DFQATT, CDR2 SNEGSKA (reference sequence). The CDR3 contains 19 residues. CDR3 sequence: CSAHKDRGTPSSGNQPQHF. The CDR3, as DNA: TGCAGTGCCCATAAAGATAGGGGGACTCCTTCAAGTGGCAATCAGCCCCAGCATTTT.

This clonotype showed up many times. The rearrangement links TRBV29-1 to TRBJ1-2; 10 positions match TRBD1. V lost 7 bases to trimming and J lost 6 bases; unmatched junction nucleotides: 5. The CDR3 runs to 12 residues. Germline CDR1 SQVTM, CDR2 ANQGSEA. The CDR3 here is CSGGTGADGYTF. The CDR3 region has the DNA TGCAGCGGGGGGACAGGGGCAGATGGCTACACCTTC. The full variable domain, its missing parts supplied by reference TRBV29-1 and TRBJ1-2, is SAVISQKPSRDICQRGTSLTIQCQVDSQVTMMFWYRQQPGQSLTLIATANQGSEATYESGFVIDKFPISRPNLTFSTLTVSNMSPEDSSIYLCSGGTGADGYTFGSGTRLTVV.

This sequence joins TRBV4-2 and TRBJ1-5; D unclear. Germline-derived CDR1 and CDR2 are LGHNA and YNFKEQ. Trimming shortened V by 0 bases and J by 5 bases, and 11 bases separated the two germline ends. There are 15 residues in the CDR3. In DNA form, the CDR3 reads TGTGCCAGCAGCCAAGATCTGGAGGCTTATCAGCCCCAGCATTTT. Translated: CASSQDLEAYQPQHF.